This TCR beta chain was captured by sequencing in a study of blood T cell repertoires in COVID-19. Method: immunoSEQ multiplex PCR; TCRdb's copy keeps in-frame clones and lacks some. The table records under 200,000 clones, around nine tenths of them present only once. The CDR3 runs 15 residues. Germline-derived CDR1 and CDR2 are LGHNA and YSLEER. With V trimmed by 0 bases and J by 1 base, 2 bases remained unmatched. Material for sequencing was peripheral blood. The chain recombines TRBV4-3 with TRBJ2-5; 7 bases match TRBD2. This TCR came from a man aged 70-80 years with active or convalescent COVID-19. In nucleotides, the CDR3 is TGCGCCAGCAGCCAAGACTGGGGGGGCCAAGAGACCCAGTACTTC. It codes for CASSQDWGGQETQYF.